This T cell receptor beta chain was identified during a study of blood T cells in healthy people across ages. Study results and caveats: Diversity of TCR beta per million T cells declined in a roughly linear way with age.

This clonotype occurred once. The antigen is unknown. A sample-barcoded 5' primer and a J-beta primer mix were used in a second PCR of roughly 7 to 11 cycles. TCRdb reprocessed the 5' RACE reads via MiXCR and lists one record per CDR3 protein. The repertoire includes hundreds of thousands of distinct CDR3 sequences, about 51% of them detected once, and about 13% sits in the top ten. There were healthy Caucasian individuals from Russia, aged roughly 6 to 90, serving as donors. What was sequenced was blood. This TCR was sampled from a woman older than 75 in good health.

CDR3 protein: CAWSLGAQETQYF. The CDR3 DNA sequence: TGTGCCTGGAGCCTCGGGGCCCAAGAGACCCAGTACTTC. This chain uses TRBV30 with TRBJ2-5; D possibly uses TRBD1 or TRBD2 (5 bases each). Germline V gives CDR1 GTSNPN, CDR2 SVGIG (reference sequence). The V end was cut by 3 bases, the J end by 1 base, with 9 bases between. The CDR3 loop spans 13 amino acids. Using reference TRBV30 and TRBJ2-5 for the parts outside the CDR3, the full variable domain is SQTIHQWPATLVQPVGSPLSLECTVEGTSNPNLYWYRQAAGRGLQLLFYSVGIGQISSEVPQNLSASRPQDRQFILSSKKLLLSDSGFYLCAWSLGAQETQYFGPGTRLLVL.